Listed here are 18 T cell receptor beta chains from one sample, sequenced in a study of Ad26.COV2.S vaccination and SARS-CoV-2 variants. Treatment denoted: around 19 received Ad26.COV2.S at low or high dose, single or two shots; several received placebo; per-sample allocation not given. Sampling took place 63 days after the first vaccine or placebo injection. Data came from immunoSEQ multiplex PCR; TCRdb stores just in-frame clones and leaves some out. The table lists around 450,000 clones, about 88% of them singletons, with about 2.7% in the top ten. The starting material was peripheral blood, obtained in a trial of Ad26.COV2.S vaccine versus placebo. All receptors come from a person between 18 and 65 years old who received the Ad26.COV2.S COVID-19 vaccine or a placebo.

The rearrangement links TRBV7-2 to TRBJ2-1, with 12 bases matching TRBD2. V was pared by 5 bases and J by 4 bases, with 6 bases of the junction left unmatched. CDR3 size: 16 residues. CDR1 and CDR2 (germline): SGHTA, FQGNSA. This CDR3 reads CASSLTTSGGYNEQFF. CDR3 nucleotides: TGTGCCAGCAGCCTAACGACTAGCGGGGGATACAATGAGCAGTTCTTC. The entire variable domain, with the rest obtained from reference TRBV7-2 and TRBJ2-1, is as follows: GAGVSQSPSNKVTEKGKDVELRCDPISGHTALYWYRQSLGQGLEFLIYFQGNSAPDKSGLPSDRFSAERTGGSVSTLTIQRTQQEDSAVYLCASSLTTSGGYNEQFFGPGTRLTVL.

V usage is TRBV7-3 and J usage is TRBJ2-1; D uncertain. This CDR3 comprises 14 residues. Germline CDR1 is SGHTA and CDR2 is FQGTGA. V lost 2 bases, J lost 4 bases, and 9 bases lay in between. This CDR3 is CASSLAITYNEQFF. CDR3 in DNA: TGTGCCAGCAGCTTAGCGATTACTTACAATGAGCAGTTCTTC. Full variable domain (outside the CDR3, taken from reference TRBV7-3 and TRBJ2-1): GAGVSQTPSNKVTEKGKYVELRCDPISGHTALYWYRQSLGQGPEFLIYFQGTGAADDSGLPNDRFFAVRPEGSVSTLKIQRTERGDSAVYLCASSLAITYNEQFFGPGTRLTVL.

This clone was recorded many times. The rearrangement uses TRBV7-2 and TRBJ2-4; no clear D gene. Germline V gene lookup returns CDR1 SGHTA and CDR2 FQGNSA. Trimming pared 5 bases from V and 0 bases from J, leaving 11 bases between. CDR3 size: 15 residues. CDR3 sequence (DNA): TGTGCCAGCAGCAGAGAAAGTTTAGCCAAAAACATTCAGTACTTC. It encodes CASSRESLAKNIQYF.

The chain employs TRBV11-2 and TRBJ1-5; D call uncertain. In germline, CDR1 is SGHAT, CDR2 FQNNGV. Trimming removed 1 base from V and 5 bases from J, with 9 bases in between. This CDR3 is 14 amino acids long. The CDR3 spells CASSLVGTYQPQHF. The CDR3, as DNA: TGTGCCAGCAGCTTAGTTGGCACTTATCAGCCCCAGCATTTT.

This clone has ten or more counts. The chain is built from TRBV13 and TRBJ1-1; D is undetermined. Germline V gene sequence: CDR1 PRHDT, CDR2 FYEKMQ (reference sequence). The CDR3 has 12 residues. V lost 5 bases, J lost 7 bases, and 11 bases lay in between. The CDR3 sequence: CASSRFGFEAFF. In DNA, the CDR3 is TGTGCCAGCAGCCGGTTCGGGTTTGAAGCTTTCTTT. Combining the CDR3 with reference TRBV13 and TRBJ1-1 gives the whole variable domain AAGVIQSPRHLIKEKRETATLKCYPIPRHDTVYWYQQGPGQDPQFLISFYEKMQSDKGSIPDRFSAQQFSDYHSELNMSSLELGDSALYFCASSRFGFEAFFGQGTRLTVV.

The CDR3 nucleotides are TGTGCCAGCAGCTCACACCGCAAAGGCGAGCAGTACGTC. It yields the protein CASSSHRKGEQYV. V usage is TRBV7-8 and J usage is TRBJ2-7, with D unclear. Germline V gene data show CDR1 as SGHVS and CDR2 as FQNEAQ. V lost 4 bases to trimming and J lost 6 bases, with 13 bases between them. The CDR3 is 13 amino acids.

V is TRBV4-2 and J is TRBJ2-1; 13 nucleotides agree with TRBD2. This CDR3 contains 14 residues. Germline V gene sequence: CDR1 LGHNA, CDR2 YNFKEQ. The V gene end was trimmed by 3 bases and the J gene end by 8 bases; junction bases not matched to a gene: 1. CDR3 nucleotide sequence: TGTGCCAGCAGCCATGGACTAGCGGGGGATGAGCAGTTCTTC. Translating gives CASSHGLAGDEQFF.

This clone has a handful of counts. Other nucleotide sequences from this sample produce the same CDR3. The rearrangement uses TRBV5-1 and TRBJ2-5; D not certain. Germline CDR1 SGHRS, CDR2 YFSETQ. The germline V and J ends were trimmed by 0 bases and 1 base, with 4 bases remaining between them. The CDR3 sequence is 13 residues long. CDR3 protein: CASSLGSQETQYF. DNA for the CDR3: TGCGCCAGCAGCTTGGGGTCCCAAGAGACCCAGTACTTC.

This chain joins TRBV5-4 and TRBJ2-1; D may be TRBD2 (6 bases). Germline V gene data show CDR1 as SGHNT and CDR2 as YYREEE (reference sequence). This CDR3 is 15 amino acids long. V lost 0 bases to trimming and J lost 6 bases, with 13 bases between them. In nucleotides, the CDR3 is TGTGCCAGCAGCTTGGCGACCCCGGGAGTCAATGAGCAGTTCTTC. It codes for CASSLATPGVNEQFF.

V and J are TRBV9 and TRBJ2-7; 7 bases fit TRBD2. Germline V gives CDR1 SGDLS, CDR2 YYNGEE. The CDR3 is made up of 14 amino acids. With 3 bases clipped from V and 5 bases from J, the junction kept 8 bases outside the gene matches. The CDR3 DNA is TGTGCCAGCAGCGAGGGAGGGGTGGAGAACGAGCAGTACTTC. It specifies CASSEGGVENEQYF.

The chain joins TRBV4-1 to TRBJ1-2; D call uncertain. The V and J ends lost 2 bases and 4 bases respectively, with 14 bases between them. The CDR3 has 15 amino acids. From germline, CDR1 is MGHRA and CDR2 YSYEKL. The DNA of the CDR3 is TGCGCCAGCAGCCAACTGATCAGCGCGCTCTATGGCTACACCTTC. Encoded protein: CASSQLISALYGYTF.

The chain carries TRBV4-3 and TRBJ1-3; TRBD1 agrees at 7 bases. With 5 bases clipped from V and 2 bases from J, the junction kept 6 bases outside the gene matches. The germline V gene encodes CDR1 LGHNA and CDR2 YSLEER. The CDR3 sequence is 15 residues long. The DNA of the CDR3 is TGCGCCAGCAGCACCCGACAGGGTCCTGGAAACACCATATATTTT. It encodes CASSTRQGPGNTIYF.

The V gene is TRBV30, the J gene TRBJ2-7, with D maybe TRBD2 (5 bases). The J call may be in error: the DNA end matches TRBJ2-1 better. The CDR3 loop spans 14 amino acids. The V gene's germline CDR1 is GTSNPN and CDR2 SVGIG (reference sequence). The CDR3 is CAWKLDGSYNEQFF. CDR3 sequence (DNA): TGTGCCTGGAAACTAGATGGGTCCTACAATGAGCAGTTCTTC.

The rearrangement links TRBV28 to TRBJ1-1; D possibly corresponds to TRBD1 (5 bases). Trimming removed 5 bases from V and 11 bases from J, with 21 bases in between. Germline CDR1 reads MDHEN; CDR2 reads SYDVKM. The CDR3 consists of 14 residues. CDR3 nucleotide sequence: TGTGCCAGCAGTCGACGGGGGGTGGGGATCAGGGCTTTCTTT. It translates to CASSRRGVGIRAFF.

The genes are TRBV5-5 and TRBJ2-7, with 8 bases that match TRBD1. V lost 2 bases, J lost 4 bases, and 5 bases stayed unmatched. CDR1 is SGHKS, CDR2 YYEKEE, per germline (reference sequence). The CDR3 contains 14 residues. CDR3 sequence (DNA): TGTGCCAGCAGCTTTAGACAGGGGAGTTACGAGCAGTACGTC. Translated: CASSFRQGSYEQYV.

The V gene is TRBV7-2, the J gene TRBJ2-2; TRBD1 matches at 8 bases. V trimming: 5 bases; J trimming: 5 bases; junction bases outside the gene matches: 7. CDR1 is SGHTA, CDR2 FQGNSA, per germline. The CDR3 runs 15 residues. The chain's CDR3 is CASSPRTGRTGELFF. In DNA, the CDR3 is TGTGCCAGCAGCCCAAGGACAGGGCGGACCGGGGAGCTGTTTTTT. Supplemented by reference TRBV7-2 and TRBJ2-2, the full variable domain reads GAGVSQSPSNKVTEKGKDVELRCDPISGHTALYWYRQSLGQGLEFLIYFQGNSAPDKSGLPSDRFSAERTGGSVSTLTIQRTQQEDSAVYLCASSPRTGRTGELFFGEGSRLTVL.

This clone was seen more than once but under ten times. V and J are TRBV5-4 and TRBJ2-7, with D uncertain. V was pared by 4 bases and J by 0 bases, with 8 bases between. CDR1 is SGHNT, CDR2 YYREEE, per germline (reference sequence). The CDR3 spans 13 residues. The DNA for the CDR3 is TGTGCCAGCAGCCCAGGTTTCTCCTACGAGCAGTACTTC. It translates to CASSPGFSYEQYF.

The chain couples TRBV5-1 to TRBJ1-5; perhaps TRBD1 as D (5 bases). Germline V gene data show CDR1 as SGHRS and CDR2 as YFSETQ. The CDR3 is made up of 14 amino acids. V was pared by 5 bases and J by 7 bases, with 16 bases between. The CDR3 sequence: CASSLGGTGQPQHF. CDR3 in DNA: TGCGCCAGCAGTCTGGGAGGGACGGGGCAGCCCCAGCATTTT. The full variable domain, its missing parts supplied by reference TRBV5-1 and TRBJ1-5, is KAGVTQTPRYLIKTRGQQVTLSCSPISGHRSVSWYQQTPGQGLQFLFEYFSETQRNKGNFPGRFSGRQFSNSRSEMNVSTLELGDSALYLCASSLGGTGQPQHFGDGTRLSIL.